One and the same sample provided the 14 T cell receptor beta chains below, sequenced in a study of T cells in Graves' hyperthyroidism and ophthalmopathy. TCR beta CDR3 sequences were amplified from RNA transcripts. Researchers ran a first-round RT-PCR on the TCR CDR3 using the HTBI primer set. Each CDR3 protein is one row after TCRdb ran MiXCR on the multiplex PCR reads. Of more than 550,000 distinct CDR3 sequences in the sample, 15% to 20% were seen once. The sequenced sample was blood. These receptors all stem from a woman aged 50 to 60 with Graves' hyperthyroidism that later progressed to Graves' ophthalmopathy.

Ten or more counts support this clonotype. The chain has TRBV6-1 and TRBJ1-1, with no clear D. The CDR3 is 15 residues long. V was pared by 3 bases and J by 3 bases, with 14 bases between. The germline CDR1 and CDR2 sequences are MNHNS and SASEGT. CDR3 coding DNA: TGTGCCAGCAGTGACGAAGGGTACAAAGACACTGAAGCTTTCTTT. It specifies CASSDEGYKDTEAFF.

The chain recombines TRBV10-3 with TRBJ2-1, with 13 bases aligning to TRBD2. The J segment lost 6 bases and the V segment lost 4 bases, leaving 3 bases of the junction unmatched. Germline V gives CDR1 ENHRY, CDR2 SYGVKD. There are 15 residues in the CDR3. Here the CDR3 DNA reads TGTGCCATCAGTGCACTAGCGGGGGGGTCCAATGAGCAGTTCTTC. As protein: CAISALAGGSNEQFF.

This clonotype was recorded at least ten times. The V and J genes are TRBV20-1 and TRBJ2-3, with 9 bases aligning to TRBD2. The V segment lost 5 bases and the J segment 2 bases; nucleotides outside the gene matches: 11. The CDR3 totals 16 residues. Germline V lookup: CDR1 DFQATT, CDR2 SNEGSKA (reference sequence). Here the CDR3 DNA reads TGCAGTGCTTCCCCGCGCGGCGGGGGGGCCACAGATACGCAGTATTTT. Its protein is CSASPRGGGATDTQYF.

The rearrangement uses TRBV7-3 and TRBJ1-6, with 7 bases identical to TRBD1. V lost 3 bases and J lost 7; bases outside the gene matches: 6. The CDR3 length is 15 residues. Germline CDR1 and CDR2: SGHTA and FQGTGA. The CDR3 DNA follows: TGTGCCAGCAGCTTGAGGGACAGACCGAATTCACCCCTCCACTTT. Translated, it gives CASSLRDRPNSPLHF.

This clonotype came up a few times. The chain is built from TRBV19 and TRBJ1-2; tentative D call: TRBD1 (6 bases). V gave up 5 bases and J gave up 4 bases, with 14 bases separating them. The CDR3 loop spans 14 amino acids. CDR1 is LNHDA, CDR2 SQIVND, per germline (reference sequence). This chain's CDR3 is CASSVQGVRYGYTF. CDR3 in DNA: TGTGCCAGTAGTGTACAGGGAGTTCGCTATGGCTACACCTTC.

This clonotype showed up many times. This chain joins TRBV12-3 or TRBV12-4 and TRBJ1-1; D remains unclear. This CDR3 contains 13 residues. Trimming stripped 1 base from V and 1 base from J, with 4 bases between. The CDR3 sequence: CASSLVSNTEAFF. CDR3 nucleotides: TGTGCCAGCAGTTTAGTATCGAACACTGAAGCTTTCTTT.

This rearrangement joins TRBV9 to TRBJ1-4; the D is unclear. CDR3 length: 16 amino acids. V was pared by 0 bases and J by 3 bases, with 12 bases between. Germline V gene data show CDR1 as SGDLS and CDR2 as YYNGEE. The CDR3 is CASSVGGRDSNEKLFF. In DNA form, the CDR3 reads TGTGCCAGCAGCGTAGGGGGAAGAGATTCTAATGAAAAACTGTTTTTT. Full variable domain (outside the CDR3, taken from reference TRBV9 and TRBJ1-4): DSGVTQTPKHLITATGQRVTLRCSPRSGDLSVYWYQQSLDQGLQFLIQYYNGEERAKGNILERFSAQQFPDLHSELNLSSLELGDSALYFCASSVGGRDSNEKLFFGSGTQLSVL.

This clonotype was detected a few times. This chain uses TRBV9 with TRBJ1-2; tentatively, D is TRBD1 (6 bases). Between the trimmed V and J ends, which lost 2 bases and 4 bases, there was a span of 18 bases. Germline V gives CDR1 SGDLS, CDR2 YYNGEE. There are 16 residues in the CDR3. In DNA, the CDR3 is TGTGCCAGCAGCGTGACCCACGGGGGCTCTTCCTATGGCTACACCTTC. Protein: CASSVTHGGSSYGYTF.

The table lists this clonotype with many counts. The rearrangement links TRBV2 to TRBJ1-1; the match to TRBD1 covers 9 bases. In germline, CDR1 is SNHLY, CDR2 FYNNEI. V lost 1 base to trimming and J lost 10 bases; unmatched junction nucleotides: 7. CDR3 length equals 14 residues. CDR3 DNA: TGTGCCAGCAGTGAAGTGGGGGGACAGGGTTCAGCTTTCTTT. Protein: CASSEVGGQGSAFF.

This chain joins TRBV27 and TRBJ2-2; TRBD2 is a possible D gene (5 bases). This CDR3 contains 14 residues. The ends were cut back, 2 bases at V and 4 bases at J, with 8 bases in the middle. CDR1 MNHEY and CDR2 SMNVEV come from the germline V gene (reference sequence). This CDR3 reads CASSLGSATGELFF. CDR3 nucleotide sequence: TGTGCCAGCAGTTTAGGGAGTGCCACCGGGGAGCTGTTTTTT.

This clonotype appeared once. The chain is built from TRBV6-2 or TRBV6-3 and TRBJ1-6; TRBD1 matches 8 bases. This CDR3 region has 19 residues. The germline V gene has CDR1 MNHEY and CDR2 SVGEGT. J lost 8 bases, V lost 2 bases, and 17 bases had no gene match. CDR3 region: CASSYRDRTLLLGDSPLHF. The CDR3 coding sequence is TGTGCCAGCAGTTACCGGGACAGGACCCTACTACTGGGTGATTCACCCCTCCACTTT.

This chain uses TRBV6-1 with TRBJ2-2; possibly TRBD1 for D (6 bases). The CDR3 has 16 residues. V was cut by 5 bases and J by 4 bases, with 17 bases left in between. CDR1 and CDR2 (germline): MNHNS, SASEGT. CDR3 bases: TGTGCCAGCAGTTCTCCGGACAGTTCAGGCACCGGGGAGCTGTTTTTT. It codes for CASSSPDSSGTGELFF.

This clonotype was seen only a few times. This chain uses TRBV7-6 with TRBJ1-2; D is undetermined. V lost 4 bases and J lost 5, with 14 bases in between. The germline V gene has CDR1 SGHVS and CDR2 FNYEAQ. The CDR3 length is 14 residues. In DNA form, the CDR3 reads TGTGCCAGCAGCTCACGGACCGGGAGTTATGGCTACACCTTC. The encoded protein is CASSSRTGSYGYTF.

This clonotype has just a few counts. V and J are TRBV20-1 and TRBJ1-2, with D maybe TRBD1 (6 bases). The germline gives CDR1 DFQATT, CDR2 SNEGSKA (reference sequence). The CDR3 spans 14 residues. The germline V and J ends were trimmed by 3 bases and 3 bases, with 14 bases remaining between them. The CDR3 nucleotides are TGCAGTGCTAGTAACAGGGAATTCGACTATGGCTACACCTTC. This gives the protein CSASNREFDYGYTF.